The rows below give T cell receptor beta chains drawn from one sample of a study of T-cell memory formation after mild COVID-19. Each CDR3 protein is one row after TCRdb ran MiXCR on the 5' RACE reads. The sample carries about 400,000 distinct CDR3 sequences, more than 20% recorded once. Sequencing input: PBMCs or a T cell subset sorted from them (not recorded which). These receptors were taken from an adult woman who had mild COVID-19 (a few samples of this study predate the infection). Cell type and time point are not known. Both conserved end residues are part of each CDR3. The order of the fields is D gene, J gene, clone size, V gene, CDR3 protein, CDR3 DNA. A D gene is named only where the DNA matches it firmly. Clone size is stated in some rows and not others, as once, few, many or a class when expanded.

d_call: TRBD1; j_call: TRBJ2-1; clone_size: .; v_call: TRBV5-1; cdr3_aa: CASSATGEAEQFF; cdr3_nt: TGCGCCAGCAGCGCGACAGGGGAGGCTGAGCAGTTCTTC
d_call: .; j_call: TRBJ2-2; clone_size: few; v_call: TRBV20-1; cdr3_aa: CSARDGGVYTGELFF; cdr3_nt: TGCAGTGCTAGAGATGGTGGTGTGTACACCGGGGAGCTGTTTTTT
d_call: TRBD1; j_call: TRBJ1-1; clone_size: .; v_call: TRBV5-1; cdr3_aa: CASSPWTGTNTEAFF; cdr3_nt: TGCGCCAGCAGCCCCTGGACAGGGACGAACACTGAAGCTTTCTTT
d_call: TRBD1; j_call: TRBJ1-4; clone_size: .; v_call: TRBV5-1; cdr3_aa: CASSLAGTVSEKLFF; cdr3_nt: TGCGCCAGCAGCTTGGCCGGGACAGTCTCAGAAAAACTGTTTTTT
d_call: .; j_call: TRBJ2-3; clone_size: .; v_call: TRBV5-1; cdr3_aa: CASSFQGYTDTQYF; cdr3_nt: TGCGCCAGCAGCTTTCAGGGGTACACAGATACGCAGTATTTT
d_call: .; j_call: TRBJ2-6; clone_size: .; v_call: TRBV7-2; cdr3_aa: CASSHSSDVPSGANVLTF; cdr3_nt: TGTGCCAGCAGCCACTCCTCGGACGTTCCTTCTGGGGCCAACGTCCTGACTTTC
d_call: .; j_call: TRBJ2-2; clone_size: few; v_call: TRBV7-9; cdr3_aa: CASSSSGVGELFF; cdr3_nt: TGTGCCAGCAGCTCTTCAGGGGTCGGGGAGCTGTTTTTT
d_call: .; j_call: TRBJ2-7; clone_size: .; v_call: TRBV7-9; cdr3_aa: CASSLDATQGASYEQYF; cdr3_nt: TGTGCCAGCAGCTTAGATGCCACCCAAGGGGCCTCCTACGAGCAGTACTTC
d_call: .; j_call: TRBJ2-7; clone_size: few; v_call: TRBV6-1; cdr3_aa: CASSRTAGVYEQYF; cdr3_nt: TGTGCCAGCAGTAGGACTGCAGGAGTTTACGAGCAGTACTTC
d_call: .; j_call: TRBJ2-7; clone_size: few; v_call: TRBV19; cdr3_aa: CASSIGLAYEQYF; cdr3_nt: TGTGCCAGTAGTATCGGGCTAGCCTACGAGCAGTACTTC
d_call: .; j_call: TRBJ2-4; clone_size: .; v_call: TRBV18; cdr3_aa: CASSPRQAGRDKNIQYF; cdr3_nt: TGTGCCAGCTCACCCCGACAGGCTGGGCGCGACAAAAACATTCAGTACTTC
d_call: TRBD1; j_call: TRBJ1-1; clone_size: few; v_call: TRBV5-1; cdr3_aa: CASSANRGRDAEAFF; cdr3_nt: TGCGCCAGCAGCGCGAACAGGGGCAGAGACGCTGAAGCTTTCTTT
d_call: TRBD2; j_call: TRBJ2-1; clone_size: .; v_call: TRBV7-9; cdr3_aa: CASSVTPRTSGNEQFF; cdr3_nt: TGTGCCAGCAGCGTTACCCCGCGGACTAGCGGTAATGAGCAGTTCTTC
d_call: .; j_call: TRBJ2-5; clone_size: .; v_call: TRBV24-1; cdr3_aa: CATSGPNLKETQYF; cdr3_nt: TGTGCCACCAGTGGCCCGAACCTGAAAGAGACCCAGTACTTC
d_call: TRBD2; j_call: TRBJ2-1; clone_size: few; v_call: TRBV5-1; cdr3_aa: CASSRIAGVAHNEQFF; cdr3_nt: TGCGCCAGCAGCCGGATAGCGGGAGTGGCCCACAATGAGCAGTTCTTC